What follows are 18 T cell receptor beta chains derived from one specimen sequenced in a study of identical twins. TCRdb processed the 5' RACE reads anew with MiXCR; each CDR3 protein has one entry. The sample has hundreds of thousands of distinct CDR3 sequences, approximately 20% seen once. Another study also made use of these data, one on yellow fever vaccine responses in identical twins.

The sequenced sample consisted of CD4+ T cells sorted from blood. The receptors were gathered from a woman younger than 35 in good health.

This clonotype was counted between two and nine times. V and J are TRBV10-3 and TRBJ1-2; TRBD1 might be the D (5 bases). Germline V gene lookup returns CDR1 ENHRY and CDR2 SYGVKD. Deletions cut 3 bases from V and 4 bases from J, with 6 bases between. The CDR3 spans 12 residues. As DNA, the CDR3 is TGTGCCATCAGTGATCAGGGCTATGGCTACACCTTC. Its protein is CAISDQGYGYTF.

The chain has TRBV20-1 and TRBJ2-3; a weak D match, TRBD2 (5 bases). V lost 4 bases to trimming and J lost 4 bases, with 18 bases between them. Looked up from germline, CDR1 is DFQATT and CDR2 is SNEGSKA (reference sequence). This CDR3 is built from 15 residues. The CDR3 nucleotides are TGCAGTGCTAAGAGGGCGGTGGGGTTGGCAGATACGCAGTATTTT. Translation gives CSAKRAVGLADTQYF.

This chain links TRBV5-1 with TRBJ2-3; 8 positions match TRBD1. The CDR3 runs to 15 residues. CDR1 is SGHRS and CDR2 is YFSETQ in the germline V gene. J was trimmed by 0 bases and V by 3 bases; bases with no gene match: 3. The CDR3: CASSWWDRSTDTQYF. The CDR3 DNA sequence: TGCGCCAGCAGCTGGTGGGACAGGAGCACAGATACGCAGTATTTT.

This clonotype was seen only a few times. The V call is TRBV5-8, the J call TRBJ2-3, with a possible D match to TRBD2 (6 bases). Germline V gives CDR1 SGHTS, CDR2 YDEGEE. Trimming took off 4 bases at V and 3 bases at J, with 21 bases between the two ends. The CDR3 is 17 amino acids. In DNA, the CDR3 is TGTGCCAGCAGCCAGGACCCGGGAGTAGGGACGACAGATACGCAGTATTTT. As protein: CASSQDPGVGTTDTQYF.

The chain couples TRBV4-2 to TRBJ2-1; D is unresolved. The germline V gene encodes CDR1 LGHNA and CDR2 YNFKEQ. V was clipped by 9 bases and J by 5 bases, with 20 bases between them. The length of the CDR3 is 15 residues. CDR3 in DNA: TGTGCCAGAAAACCAGGCGATCCCCACCACAATGAGCAGTTCTTC. Translation: CARKPGDPHHNEQFF.

V gene TRBV18 combines with J gene TRBJ1-1; tentatively, D is TRBD1 (6 bases). Germline CDR1 and CDR2: KGHSH and LQKENI. CDR3 length equals 15 residues. V was shortened by 3 bases and J by 1 base, with 12 bases between the two germline ends. The CDR3 loop reads CASSPGMGQNTEAFF. The CDR3 DNA follows: TGTGCCAGCTCACCTGGGATGGGACAGAACACTGAAGCTTTCTTT.

The chain links TRBV4-1 to TRBJ1-2, with D hard to call. The V gene's germline CDR1 is MGHRA and CDR2 YSYEKL. With 0 bases removed from V and 2 bases from J, the gap between germline ends came to 13 bases. This CDR3 is 16 amino acids long. The CDR3 DNA reads TGCGCCAGCAGCCAAGAATTCATCACCCCGAACTATGGCTACACCTTC. This translates into CASSQEFITPNYGYTF.

This clonotype was found a few times. This rearrangement joins TRBV28 to TRBJ2-4; 7 nucleotides match TRBD1. V shed 5 bases and J 2 bases; nucleotides not matched to a gene: 6. In germline, CDR1 is MDHEN, CDR2 SYDVKM. The CDR3 has 15 amino acids. CDR3 sequence: CASSPSQGSKNIQYF. CDR3 sequence (DNA): TGTGCCAGCAGTCCTTCACAGGGGTCCAAAAACATTCAGTACTTC.

This clonotype was detected only a few times. The rearrangement links TRBV12-3 or TRBV12-4 to TRBJ2-1, with 7 bases that match TRBD1. The CDR3 loop spans 16 amino acids. The V gene end was trimmed by 6 bases and the J gene end by 2 bases; junction bases not matched to a gene: 10. CDR3: CASRPRDSGTYNEQFF. CDR3 bases: TGTGCCAGCAGACCCCGGGACAGTGGCACCTACAATGAGCAGTTCTTC.

This clonotype was observed a handful of times. V is TRBV3-1 and J is TRBJ2-1, with 7 nucleotides matching TRBD2. The length of the CDR3 is 14 residues. V gave up 4 bases and J gave up 6 bases; unmatched junction bases: 6. Germline lookup yields CDR1 LGHDT and CDR2 YNNKEL (reference sequence). The CDR3 coding sequence is TGTGCCAGCAGCCCCCTGGGACTAACCAATGAGCAGTTCTTC. This gives the protein CASSPLGLTNEQFF.

This clonotype was found a few times. One junction end disagrees with the germline gene, perhaps due to a read error. The chain is built from TRBV3-1 and TRBJ2-7; D could derive from TRBD1 or TRBD2 (7 bases each). This CDR3 spans 16 amino acids. From germline, CDR1 is LGHDT and CDR2 YNNKEL (reference sequence). CDR3 coding DNA: TGTGCCAGCAGCCAACGGACAGGTCTAGCGGTCATCCGCAAAAGCTTC. Protein product: CASSQRTGLAVIRKSF.

The sample holds a few counts of this clonotype. The J gene is TRBJ2-1, the V gene TRBV12-3 or TRBV12-4; no firm D call. The CDR3 has 13 residues. Trimming took 6 bases from V and 2 from J, leaving 8 bases between them. CDR3: CASSPQTYNEQFF. CDR3 coding DNA: TGTGCCAGCAGCCCCCAGACCTACAATGAGCAGTTCTTC.

The rearrangement uses TRBV7-6 and TRBJ2-5, with 11 bases fitting TRBD1. The CDR3 is 16 amino acids. Looked up from germline, CDR1 is SGHVS and CDR2 is FNYEAQ. Trimming cost V 5 bases and J 4 bases; bases outside gene matches: 9. The CDR3 DNA reads as TGTGCCAGCAGCCCACTACCGGGACAGGGGGTAGAGACCCAGTACTTC. Protein: CASSPLPGQGVETQYF.

This clonotype was detected only a few times. The chain links TRBV2 to TRBJ2-3; no clear D gene. V lost 4 bases to trimming and J lost 6 bases, with 20 bases between them. This CDR3 is built from 16 residues. Germline V gives CDR1 SNHLY, CDR2 FYNNEI. CDR3 bases: TGTGCCAGCAGTGCCCGACTCGATCCGAGGTCGGATACGCAGTATTTT. This sequence encodes CASSARLDPRSDTQYF.

This chain uses TRBV20-1 with TRBJ2-6; D may be TRBD2 (6 bases). Trimming cost V 1 base and J 7 bases, with 17 bases left between them. The V gene's germline CDR1 is DFQATT and CDR2 SNEGSKA (reference sequence). This CDR3 contains 16 residues. The CDR3 region is CSARGLAVGGANVLTF. Written as DNA, the CDR3 is TGCAGTGCTAGAGGGCTCGCCGTGGGGGGTGCCAACGTCCTGACTTTC.

The genes are TRBV5-1 and TRBJ2-7; TRBD2 might be the D (5 bases). The CDR3 extends over 15 amino acids. CDR1 is SGHRS, CDR2 YFSETQ, per germline. The V end was cut by 1 base, the J end by 3 bases, with 14 bases between. CDR3 sequence: CASSLLSGLIYEQYF. As DNA, the CDR3 is TGCGCCAGCAGCTTGTTATCAGGACTGATCTACGAGCAGTACTTC.

This clonotype was observed a few times. This chain uses TRBV2 with TRBJ2-7; 10 bases agree with TRBD1. CDR3 size: 15 residues. The J segment lost 2 bases and the V segment lost 6 bases, leaving 7 bases of the junction unmatched. From germline, CDR1 is SNHLY and CDR2 FYNNEI. The CDR3 reads CASRLQDRGTYEQYF. The CDR3 region has the DNA TGTGCCAGCAGGCTGCAGGACAGGGGGACCTACGAGCAGTACTTC.

This clonotype was seen more than once but under ten times. In DNA, the CDR3 is TGTGCCAGCAGCCCCGACAGGATGTATGCTTTCTTT. Translated, it gives CASSPDRMYAFF. The rearrangement uses TRBV9 and TRBJ1-1; weak D call: TRBD1 (6 bases). Looked up from germline, CDR1 is SGDLS and CDR2 is YYNGEE. Deletions cut 4 bases from V and 11 bases from J, with 15 bases between. CDR3 length equals 12 residues.